These 25 T cell receptor beta chains came from one sample sequenced in a study of blood T cell repertoires in COVID-19. TCRdb's copy holds only in-frame clones and misses some; the assay was immunoSEQ multiplex PCR. The table includes 290,000 or so clones, more than 80% detected once. Sequenced input: PBMCs or T cells enriched from blood (not recorded which). The receptors stem from a woman aged 25 to 39 who had recovered from COVID-19.

The chain links TRBV7-2 to TRBJ2-1, with 10 bases aligning to TRBD2. Trimming cost V 3 bases and J 5 bases; bases outside gene matches: 10. The CDR3 contains 17 residues. Germline V gives CDR1 SGHTA, CDR2 FQGNSA. In nucleotides, the CDR3 is TGTGCCAGCAGCTTCGGATTGCGACTAGCGGGTAACAATGAGCAGTTCTTC. Translated: CASSFGLRLAGNNEQFF. Full variable domain (outside the CDR3, taken from reference TRBV7-2 and TRBJ2-1): GAGVSQSPSNKVTEKGKDVELRCDPISGHTALYWYRQSLGQGLEFLIYFQGNSAPDKSGLPSDRFSAERTGGSVSTLTIQRTQQEDSAVYLCASSFGLRLAGNNEQFFGPGTRLTVL.

The chain employs TRBV18 and TRBJ2-5, with TRBD2 matching 9 bases. The CDR3 loop spans 16 amino acids. Unmatched junction bases numbered 6, after V lost 2 bases and J lost 2 bases. CDR1 is KGHSH, CDR2 LQKENI, per germline. CDR3 sequence (DNA): TGTGCCAGCTCACCAATTAGCGGGAGCGGGCAAGAGACCCAGTACTTC. It is translated as CASSPISGSGQETQYF. The whole variable domain, filled in from reference TRBV18 and TRBJ2-5, reads NAGVMQNPRHLVRRRGQEARLRCSPMKGHSHVYWYRQLPEEGLKFMVYLQKENIIDESGMPKERFSAEFPKEGPSILRIQQVVRGDSAAYFCASSPISGSGQETQYFGPGTRLLVL.

J is TRBJ1-5 and V is TRBV3-1 (or the pseudogene TRBV3-2); 8 positions match TRBD1. There are 17 residues in the CDR3. The ends lost 0 bases at V and 3 bases at J; junction bases unmatched: 7. Germline V gene sequence: CDR1 LGHDT, CDR2 YNNKEL (reference sequence). The CDR3: CASSQDAMTGDNQPQHF. In DNA, the CDR3 is TGTGCCAGCAGCCAAGACGCGATGACAGGGGACAATCAGCCCCAGCATTTT.

The chain joins TRBV28 to TRBJ1-5, with TRBD1 as a possible D gene (5 bases). Germline CDR1 is MDHEN and CDR2 is SYDVKM. V gave up 4 bases and J gave up 0 bases, with 7 bases separating them. CDR3 length: 14 amino acids. The CDR3 DNA follows: TGTGCCAGCAGTTCAGGGCTTAGCAATCAGCCCCAGCATTTT. Translated: CASSSGLSNQPQHF.

Note on this clone: This could be a read error, since a much larger clone is one nucleotide away. The chain carries TRBV24-1 and TRBJ2-7; 11 bases are shared with TRBD1. Germline V gene data show CDR1 as KGHDR and CDR2 as SFDVKD. The junction had 0 bases not matched to a gene; V was cut back by 3 bases and J by 3 bases. CDR3 size: 14 residues. Written as DNA, the CDR3 is TGTGCCACCAGTGATGGGACAGGGGGCTACGAGCAGTACTTC. Its translation: CATSDGTGGYEQYF.

The chain carries TRBV5-1 and TRBJ2-7; 11 bases match TRBD2. The CDR3 has 15 residues. V lost 2 bases, J lost 3 bases, and 4 bases stayed unmatched. Germline V gives CDR1 SGHRS, CDR2 YFSETQ. CDR3 bases: TGCGCCAGCAGCTTCCCAACTAGCGGGAGCTACGAGCAGTACTTC. It encodes CASSFPTSGSYEQYF.

This sequence joins TRBV4-3 and TRBJ1-2; D unclear. The CDR3 has 13 residues. Germline values: CDR1 LGHNA, CDR2 YSLEER. Trimming left V 0 bases short and J 6 bases short, with 8 bases between. CDR3 region: CASSQDYADGYTF. CDR3 nucleotide sequence: TGCGCCAGCAGCCAAGATTATGCAGATGGCTACACCTTC.

The CDR3 DNA reads as TGTGCCAGTAGACCCAGACAGGGGGCACAGCTTGAAGCTTTCTTT. Its translation is CASRPRQGAQLEAFF. The chain combines TRBV19 with TRBJ1-1, with TRBD1 identical over 10 bases. The V and J ends lost 6 bases and 7 bases, in that order; junction bases with no gene match: 11. The germline CDR1 and CDR2 sequences are LNHDA and SQIVND (reference sequence). This CDR3 is 15 amino acids long.

V and J are TRBV7-3 and TRBJ2-1, with 11 bases matching TRBD2. J gave up 0 bases and V 4 bases, and 20 bases lay outside the gene matches. CDR3 length: 22 amino acids. Germline CDR1 SGHTA, CDR2 FQGTGA. The CDR3 DNA reads TGTGCCAGCAGCTCACTGAAACCCGGGACTAGCGGACCTCTCCGCTCCTACAATGAGCAGTTCTTC. This codes for CASSSLKPGTSGPLRSYNEQFF.

The rearrangement uses TRBV6-5 and TRBJ1-2; TRBD1 might be the D (6 bases). The ends were cut back, 5 bases at V and 2 bases at J, with 12 bases in the middle. The V gene's germline CDR1 is MNHEY and CDR2 SVGAGI. The CDR3 consists of 14 residues. The CDR3 loop is CASSPVGTNYGYTF. In nucleotides, the CDR3 is TGTGCCAGCAGTCCAGTGGGGACAAACTATGGCTACACCTTC.

V usage is TRBV19 and J usage is TRBJ2-7; 11 positions agree with TRBD2. The CDR3 sequence is 14 residues long. V dropped 5 bases and J dropped 2; count of bases not matched to a gene: 2. CDR1 LNHDA and CDR2 SQIVND come from the germline V gene (reference sequence). CDR3 region: CASSRLAGTYEQYF. The CDR3 DNA reads TGTGCCAGTAGTCGACTAGCGGGAACCTACGAGCAGTACTTC.

This chain uses TRBV2 with TRBJ1-2; tentative D call: TRBD1 (6 bases). With 10 bases removed from V and 8 bases from J, the gap between germline ends came to 14 bases. This CDR3 has 11 residues. Germline CDR1 SNHLY, CDR2 FYNNEI. CDR3 coding DNA: TGTGCCACCCCCAGGGGAAGCGGCTACACCTTC. Translation gives CATPRGSGYTF.

The genes are TRBV2 and TRBJ2-3, with TRBD2 as a possible D gene (6 bases). Between the trimmed V and J ends, which lost 4 bases and 4 bases, there was a span of 9 bases. Germline V gene sequence: CDR1 SNHLY, CDR2 FYNNEI. This CDR3 has 13 residues. The CDR3 DNA sequence: TGTGCCAGCAGTGGACTAGTTGCAGATACGCAGTATTTT. It codes for CASSGLVADTQYF.

The V gene is TRBV19, the J gene TRBJ2-5, with 7 bases that match TRBD1. CDR1 is LNHDA, CDR2 SQIVND, per germline (reference sequence). The CDR3 covers 15 residues. The trim removed 3 bases at V and 4 bases at J, leaving 8 bases unmatched. The DNA of the CDR3 is TGTGCCAGTAGTATCGGAGTGACAGGGAGAGAGACCCAGTACTTC. Encoded protein: CASSIGVTGRETQYF.

This chain uses TRBV5-1 with TRBJ2-3, with TRBD2 identical over 7 bases. The CDR3 contains 17 residues. Germline assignment: CDR1 SGHRS and CDR2 YFSETQ. V gave up 6 bases and J gave up 2 bases; unmatched junction bases: 15. The CDR3, as DNA: TGCGCCAGCAACACCGGGACTACCGACCCTTTCACAGATACGCAGTATTTT. Translation gives CASNTGTTDPFTDTQYF. The variable domain in full, with the rest retrieved from reference TRBV5-1 and TRBJ2-3, is KAGVTQTPRYLIKTRGQQVTLSCSPISGHRSVSWYQQTPGQGLQFLFEYFSETQRNKGNFPGRFSGRQFSNSRSEMNVSTLELGDSALYLCASNTGTTDPFTDTQYFGPGTRLTVL.

This rearrangement joins TRBV2 to TRBJ2-7; TRBD2 matches at 9 bases. This CDR3 has 15 residues. V was clipped by 4 bases and J by 7 bases; unmatched bases: 11. CDR1 is SNHLY, CDR2 FYNNEI, per germline. The CDR3 nucleotides are TGTGCCAGCAGTGGGGTAGCGGGAGCCTCAGGGGAGCAGTACTTC. As protein: CASSGVAGASGEQYF.

This clone came up once. The chain is built from TRBV6-2 or TRBV6-3 and TRBJ1-2; D possibly corresponds to TRBD1 (6 bases). The CDR3 has 13 residues. The germline V and J ends were trimmed by 2 bases and 8 bases, with 12 bases remaining between them. The germline gives CDR1 MNHEY, CDR2 SVGEGT. The CDR3 region has the DNA TGTGCCAGCAGTTACGGCGGGGGGCGAGGCTACACCTTC. Encoded protein: CASSYGGGRGYTF.

This chain uses TRBV19 with TRBJ2-1; 15 bases are shared with TRBD2. Trimming removed 6 bases from V and 2 bases from J; junction bases left unmatched: 8. The germline V gene encodes CDR1 LNHDA and CDR2 SQIVND (reference sequence). The CDR3 totals 18 residues. The CDR3 coding sequence is TGTGCCAGTAGACACGGACTAGCGGGAGGGAGGACCTACAATGAGCAGTTCTTC. Translated, it gives CASRHGLAGGRTYNEQFF.

The chain has TRBV25-1 and TRBJ2-7; tentative D call: TRBD1 (6 bases). Per germline, CDR1 MGHDK and CDR2 SYGVNS. The V end lost 6 bases, the J end lost 0 bases, and 9 bases lay between the germline ends. The CDR3 has 13 amino acids. This CDR3 is CASRMDSSYEQYF. CDR3 coding DNA: TGTGCCAGCAGGATGGACAGCTCCTACGAGCAGTACTTC.

This sequence joins TRBV27 and TRBJ1-3; D gene uncertain. Trimming removed 4 bases from V and 0 bases from J, with 13 bases in between. The germline V gene encodes CDR1 MNHEY and CDR2 SMNVEV (reference sequence). This CDR3 spans 16 amino acids. The DNA for the CDR3 is TGTGCCAGCAGTTCCTTCCCAGTCGTCTCTGGAAACACCATATATTTT. Translated, it gives CASSSFPVVSGNTIYF.

The chain carries TRBV4-1 and TRBJ2-7; 9 bases are a match to TRBD2. CDR1 is MGHRA and CDR2 is YSYEKL in the germline V gene. Trimming cost V 1 base and J 4 bases; bases outside gene matches: 8. The CDR3 runs 16 residues. The CDR3 nucleotides read TGCGCCAGCAGCCAAGTAATTAGCGGGAGCAGTTACGAGCAGTACTTC. The encoded protein is CASSQVISGSSYEQYF.

There are many counts of this clone. The rearrangement joins TRBV28 to TRBJ2-2; D not certain. Trimming shortened V by 6 bases and J by 6 bases, and 11 bases separated the two germline ends. This CDR3 spans 13 amino acids. CDR1 and CDR2 from the germline V gene are MDHEN and SYDVKM. The CDR3 protein is CASSPSTAGELFF. In DNA form, the CDR3 reads TGTGCCAGCAGCCCCTCCACGGCCGGGGAGCTGTTTTTT.

This clone was observed a single time. The chain employs TRBV27 and TRBJ1-4; 8 nucleotides agree with TRBD1. The germline V gene encodes CDR1 MNHEY and CDR2 SMNVEV (reference sequence). With V trimmed by 0 bases and J by 8 bases, 5 bases remained unmatched. The CDR3 has 15 amino acids. CDR3 bases: TGTGCCAGCAGTTTATCGACAGGGGTGGGGGAAAAACTGTTTTTT. Its protein is CASSLSTGVGEKLFF.

The chain has TRBV5-8 and TRBJ2-3; 9 positions agree with TRBD1. J was trimmed by 5 bases and V by 3 bases; bases with no gene match: 16. The V gene's germline CDR1 is SGHTS and CDR2 YDEGEE. The CDR3 has 18 residues. The CDR3 is CASSWTPSNRGRRDTQYF. The CDR3 nucleotides read TGTGCCAGCAGCTGGACGCCCTCCAACAGGGGGCGAAGAGATACGCAGTATTTT.

The genes are TRBV29-1 and TRBJ2-1; tentatively, D is TRBD2 (6 bases). The germline V gene has CDR1 SQVTM and CDR2 ANQGSEA. Trimming shortened V by 3 bases and J by 7 bases, and 13 bases separated the two germline ends. This CDR3 has 13 amino acids. In DNA, the CDR3 is TGCAGCGTTGAGGCGCGGGGTGGTAATGAGCAGTTCTTC. Translating gives CSVEARGGNEQFF.